This T cell receptor beta chain appears in the sequencing data of a study of Ad26.COV2.S vaccination and SARS-CoV-2 variants. In the case of this clone: Its specificity is unknown.

The V gene lost 0 bases and the J gene lost 4 bases, with 9 bases spanning the gap. The CDR3 consists of 14 residues. Germline CDR1 reads SGHVS; CDR2 reads FQNEAQ. The protocol was immunoSEQ multiplex PCR, while the TCRdb copy is restricted to in-frame clones and leaves out a portion. The data contain 180,000 or so clones, 70% to 90% of them singletons. Study-level findings and limits: Spike-specific responses of CD8+ and CD4+ T cells were reported to display substantial breadth after vaccination. Quantification of TCR breadth and depth may have yielded underestimates of total T cell responses. Relative to placebo recipients, vaccine recipients exhibited elevated spike-specific TCR breadth. Whether participants received vaccine or placebo, their non-spike TCR breadth was similar.

The clonotype comes from a human donor who had recovered from COVID-19. Sample: peripheral blood, taken after recovery from COVID-19. The chain carries TRBV7-8 and TRBJ2-5; D is perhaps TRBD2 (5 bases). The CDR3 loop is CASSLALGGETQYF. CDR3 coding DNA: TGTGCCAGCAGCTTAGCGCTTGGAGGAGAGACCCAGTACTTC.